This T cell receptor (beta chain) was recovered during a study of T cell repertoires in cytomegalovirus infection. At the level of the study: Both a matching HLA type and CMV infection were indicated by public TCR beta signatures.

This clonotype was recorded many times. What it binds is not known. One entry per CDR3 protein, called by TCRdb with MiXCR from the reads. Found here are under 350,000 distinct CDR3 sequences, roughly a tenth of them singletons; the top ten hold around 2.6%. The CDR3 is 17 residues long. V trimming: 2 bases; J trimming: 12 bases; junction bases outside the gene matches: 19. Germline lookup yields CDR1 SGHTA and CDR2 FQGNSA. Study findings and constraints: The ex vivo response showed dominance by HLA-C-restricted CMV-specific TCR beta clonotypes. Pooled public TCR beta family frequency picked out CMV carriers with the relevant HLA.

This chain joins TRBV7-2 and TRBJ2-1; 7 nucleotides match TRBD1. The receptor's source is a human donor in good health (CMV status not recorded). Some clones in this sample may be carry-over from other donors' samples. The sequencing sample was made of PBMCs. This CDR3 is CASSLNPPGQILTRQFF. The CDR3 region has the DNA TGTGCCAGCAGCTTAAATCCGCCGGGACAGATCCTAACGAGGCAGTTCTTC.